This T cell receptor (beta chain) was sequenced during a study of cytomegalovirus exposure and HLA in healthy donors (dated by TCRdb to between 2016 and 2019). Context from the whole study: An earlier analysis of approximately 600 of the donors reported about 250 Gb of sequence data and roughly 100 million unique TCR beta sequences from about 179 million T cells. Among about 400 genotyped donors of the cohort, an average of approximately 240,000 unique TCR beta nucleotide sequences was sequenced per donor, of which approximately 18% were non-productive. An early release covering about 600 HLA-typed donors comprised roughly 300 gigabases of sequencing data and roughly 85 million unique TCR sequences. In a later analysis, previously published TCR beta repertoires from about 640 donors were re-analyzed and high-resolution HLA genotyping was added so that TCR occurrence patterns could be studied. Donor age, sex, ethnicity and CMV serostatus were compiled together with the repertoire data. All discovery cohort repertoires had been generated on a single sequencing platform. Typing coverage varied by locus: roughly 620-640 donors for A, B, C, DRB1 and DQB1; roughly 560 for DQA1; 606 for DPA1; approximately 470 for DPB1. Four to six DR-DQ haplotypes were handled as single units for association and clustering, since linkage in the cohort was strong. The study profiled the T cell repertoires of hundreds of subjects by immunosequencing and related them to cytomegalovirus serostatus. The genetic ancestry cluster associated with self-reported Caucasian donors included about 81% of the 398 genotyped donors. HLA typing covered class I and class II loci at four-digit resolution. The study combined high-throughput TCR immunosequencing, statistical association of individual TCRs with disease status, and machine learning to predict cytomegalovirus infection status. The study was designed to test whether signatures of past pathogen exposure could be identified by cataloging public T cell receptors. Rather than drawing on any new phenotypic data, the later analysis identified candidate immune exposures from TCR beta sequences and the way those sequences occurred across donors. Along with the roughly 700-subject first cohort, a separate validation cohort of roughly 110 different subjects was used. To decide whether each TCR beta V gene segment behaved as functional or pseudogenic, an earlier analysis of some 600 of the donors relied on high-throughput TCR beta sequencing. A later genetic analysis used genome-wide SNP genotypes for about 60% of the roughly 700 donors, treating that subset as a discovery cohort. General findings and caveats noted by the study authors: Immune exposure information for the cohort was limited to CMV serostatus. A later analysis found that most CMV-associated TCR beta chains appeared HLA-restricted, with HLA associations seemingly driven largely by CMV exposure. When HLA alleles, especially DR and DQ, strongly co-occurred, TCR associations were difficult to assign to individual alleles. In a later analysis, the rate of TCR association differed among HLA loci, with DRB1 alleles having the most associated TCRs and HLA-C alleles having the fewest. About 17 rarely observed V segments, including chromosome 9 orphons, were excluded from the earlier analysis of 550 to 700 of the donors because counts were too low. Linkage disequilibrium might explain the correlated functional status among segregating V segments, but an unknown experimental factor could not be ruled out. Because HLA typing was unavailable for some donors at each locus, only the typed subset was used in association tests. The authors suggested that the approach could potentially be generalized to other disease states and immunological phenotypes. A total of some 180 TCR beta chains were listed by the study as associated with cytomegalovirus. In a later analysis, HLA-associated TCR beta chains showed more clonal expansion and lower generation probabilities than non-associated chains that were equally common. In a later analysis, more than 15,000 TCR beta sequences were associated with specific HLA alleles at a false discovery rate of 0.05. A further reported finding was that TCR beta sequences accurately predicted the HLA-A and HLA-B alleles for most subjects in the first cohort. In an earlier analysis of 587 of the donors, most TCR beta V segments appeared in productive rearrangements about 87% or about 30% of the time, broadly matching IMGT annotations. Several of the top co-occurrence clusters appeared to be linked to parvovirus B19, influenza, CMV and Epstein-Barr virus, according to a later analysis. The 87-base-pair reads could not distinguish some IMGT-functional V segments, including TRBV6-2 and TRBV6-3, so those segments were excluded. A group of highly shared sequence variants was considered likely to be a technical artifact of the sequencing pipeline. A later genetic analysis associated a missense DCLRE1C variant with V-gene and J-gene trimming of TCR beta chains, and an independent cohort replicated the association. The presence/absence analyses assumed that sequencing depth was roughly uniform across donors, and that assumption may not be true. While some public TCRs were present in many individuals, most TCR sequences turned up only very rarely across donors. Compared with the roughly 670-donor mean, donors in an Asian-associated ancestry cluster had fewer N-insertions in productive TCRs, according to a later genetic analysis. In this cohort, only TCR beta chains were sequenced, and detectable features were limited by the absence of alpha or paired-chain data. Cytomegalovirus status was reported to be diagnosed by the classifier with high specificity and sensitivity in both the original and validation cohorts. In vitro tests confirmed that a few of the cytomegalovirus-associated TCR beta chains recognize cytomegalovirus antigens.

In total, just over 650 healthy bone marrow donors made up the cohort. Cohort members were all nominally healthy when sampled, although unrecorded immune exposures were likely present. The donor was CMV seronegative and belonged to the group of approximately 320 seronegative cohort members. A peripheral blood sample was provided by each donor, and peripheral blood mononuclear cells were used for TCR beta sequencing. Genomic DNA extraction from the blood cell samples was performed with the Qiagen DNeasy Blood Extraction Kit. Remarks on this clone: It has no known antigen specificity. It has no much larger one-base neighbor in the sample; base qualities were not kept.

The library was produced with the immunoSEQ multiplex PCR assay. For the multiplex PCR, a mixture combining 60 forward primers for TCR Vbeta segments and 13 reverse primers for TCR Jbeta segments was used. Amplification of the CDR3 region of rearranged TCR beta genes was performed with a multiplex PCR assay on genomic DNA. The amplified TCR beta libraries were sequenced on the Illumina HiSeq System as 87-base-pair reads. The original pipeline was this. Across the 600 to 700 repertoires, a later analysis counted around 80 million unique TCR beta chains, 9.5 million to 12 million of which were shared by at least two donors. A nearest-neighbor algorithm error-corrected the raw reads and collapsed the reads into unique sequences, merging closely related sequences to remove PCR and sequencing errors. V, D and J gene segments were assigned by aligning CDR3 sequences to IMGT reference sequences. For a sequence to be retained, at least a six-nucleotide match to both a V gene segment and a J gene segment was required. Rearrangements were classified as productive when the CDR3 lacked stop codons and remained in frame with V and J, and all other rearrangements were classified as non-productive. Following IMGT convention, CDR3 was defined as the stretch from the second conserved V-encoded cysteine up to the conserved J-encoded phenylalanine. In an earlier analysis of 500 to 650 of the donors, sequences lacking an unambiguous match to a single V gene segment were excluded. In an earlier analysis of a few hundred of the donors, V segments were called functional above 56.7% productive rearrangements and were called segregating when the between-donor standard deviation exceeded 5%. A statistical classification framework was built to diagnose cytomegalovirus status from the catalog of TCR beta chain sequences. V and J gene assignment, in a later analysis, came from comparing TCR nucleotide sequences with IMGT/GENE-DB human TR gene sequences. A later analysis assigned CDR3 sequences and most-parsimonious VDJ recombination scenarios with the TCRdist pipeline. A later analysis defined each TCR beta chain by its CDR3 amino acid sequence plus V-gene family, and excluded reads lacking a unique V-gene family. A later analysis removed 592 highly shared, low-generation-probability nucleotide sequences to deal with suspected cross-contamination and a sequencing artifact. In a later analysis, a clonal expansion index for each public chain was calculated from normalized within-repertoire ranks of inferred template counts. Generation probabilities in a later analysis came from a VDJ recombination model fitted to out-of-frame rearrangements, and those results were checked against IGoR. In a later analysis, hypergeometric tests were used to score TCR-TCR, TCR-HLA and TCR-CMV co-occurrence, with a repertoire-size bias correction applied to TCR pairs. False discovery rates were estimated in a later analysis by permuting HLA or CMV assignments 20 times. In a later analysis, co-occurring TCRs were grouped using DBSCAN, and TCRdist sequence similarity was added for clustering within HLA-allele-positive subsets. Co-occurrence clustering excluded repertoires with fewer than 30,000 or more than 120,000 public chains, plus five with anomalous nucleotide sharing. This immuneACCESS table, as held by TCRdb, lists in-frame sequences with V and J called but not all clones. Of the missing ones, under half trace to an unresolved V gene in checked studies; the others have no known cause. For V, J and clone size, that table is used; D and trimming come from the DNA. Within this sample are roughly 200,000 clones, with roughly 85% of them counted one time only. The leading ten clones occupy 2% to 2.5% of the sample.

The CDR3 holds 21 amino acids from the cysteine to the phenylalanine. The DNA shown is the 63-base CDR3, in frame from base 1. The source is a woman between 45 and 60 years old in good health and CMV-seronegative. The chain links TRBV21-1 with TRBJ2-4; the table calls TRBD1, which could not be checked here. TRBV21-1 is flagged as a pseudogene. Sequences were obtained from PBMCs. The base sequence is TGTGCCAGCAGCAGATTATTCAGGGCGCCCAGCCTTTTGCGAGCCAAAAACATTCAGTACTTC. This gives the protein CASSRLFRAPSLLRAKNIQYF.